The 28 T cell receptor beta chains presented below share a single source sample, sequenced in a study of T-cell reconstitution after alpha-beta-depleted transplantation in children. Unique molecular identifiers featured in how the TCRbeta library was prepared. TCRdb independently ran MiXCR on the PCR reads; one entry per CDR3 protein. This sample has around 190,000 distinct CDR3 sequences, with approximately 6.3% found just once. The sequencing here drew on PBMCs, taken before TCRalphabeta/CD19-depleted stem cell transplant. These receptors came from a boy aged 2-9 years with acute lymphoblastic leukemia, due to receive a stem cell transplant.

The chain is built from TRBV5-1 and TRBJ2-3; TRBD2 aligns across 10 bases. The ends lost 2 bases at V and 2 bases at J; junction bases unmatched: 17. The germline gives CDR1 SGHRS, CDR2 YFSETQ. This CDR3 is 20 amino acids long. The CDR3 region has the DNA TGCGCCAGCAGCTTCCGGGCTAGCGGGAGAGGTATCGGGTACACAGATACGCAGTATTTT. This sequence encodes CASSFRASGRGIGYTDTQYF.

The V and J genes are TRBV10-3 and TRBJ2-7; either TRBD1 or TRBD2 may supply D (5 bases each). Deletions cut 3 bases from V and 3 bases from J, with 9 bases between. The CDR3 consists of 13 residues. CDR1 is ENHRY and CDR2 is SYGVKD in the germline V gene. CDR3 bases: TGTGCCATCAGTGAAACGAGGGGCTACGAGCAGTACGTC. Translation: CAISETRGYEQYV.

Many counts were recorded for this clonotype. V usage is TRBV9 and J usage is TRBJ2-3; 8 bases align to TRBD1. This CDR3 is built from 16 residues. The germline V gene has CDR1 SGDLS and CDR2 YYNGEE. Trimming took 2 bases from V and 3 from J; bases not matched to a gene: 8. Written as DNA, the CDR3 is TGTGCCAGCAGCGTCGACAGGGGTTATTGGACAGATACGCAGTATTTT. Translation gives CASSVDRGYWTDTQYF.

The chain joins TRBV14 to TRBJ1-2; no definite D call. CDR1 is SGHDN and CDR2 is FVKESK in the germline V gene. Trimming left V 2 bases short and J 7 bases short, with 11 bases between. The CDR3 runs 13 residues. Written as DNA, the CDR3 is TGTGCCAGCAGCCAACAGCCGGGTCGTGGCTACACCTTC. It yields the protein CASSQQPGRGYTF.

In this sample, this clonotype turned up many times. CDR3 sequence: CASSESGSTGELFF. The CDR3, as DNA: TGTGCCAGCAGTGAATCCGGGAGCACCGGGGAGCTGTTTTTT. V is TRBV25-1 and J is TRBJ2-2; perhaps TRBD2 as D (6 bases). Trimming took 1 base from V and 4 from J, leaving 7 bases between them. This CDR3 has 14 amino acids. The germline CDR1 and CDR2 sequences are MGHDK and SYGVNS.

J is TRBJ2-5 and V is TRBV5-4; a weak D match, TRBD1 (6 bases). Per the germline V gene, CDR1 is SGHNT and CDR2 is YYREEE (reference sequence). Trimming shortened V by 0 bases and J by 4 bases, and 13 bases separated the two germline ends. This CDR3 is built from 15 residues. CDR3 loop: CASSLDTGKGETQYF. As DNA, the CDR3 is TGTGCCAGCAGCTTGGACACAGGGAAAGGAGAGACCCAGTACTTC.

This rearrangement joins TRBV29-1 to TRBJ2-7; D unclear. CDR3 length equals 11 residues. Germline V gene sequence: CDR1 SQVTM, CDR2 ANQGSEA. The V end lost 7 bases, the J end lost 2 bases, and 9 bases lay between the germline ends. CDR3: CSAGRAYEQYF. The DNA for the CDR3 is TGCAGCGCCGGCCGGGCCTACGAGCAGTACTTC.

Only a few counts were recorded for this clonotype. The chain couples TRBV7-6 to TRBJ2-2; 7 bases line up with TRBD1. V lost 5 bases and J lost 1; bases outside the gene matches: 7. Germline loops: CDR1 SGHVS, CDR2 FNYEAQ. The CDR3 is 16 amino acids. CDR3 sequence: CASSLQGWGNTGELFF. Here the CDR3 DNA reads TGTGCCAGCAGCCTACAGGGGTGGGGGAACACCGGGGAGCTGTTTTTT. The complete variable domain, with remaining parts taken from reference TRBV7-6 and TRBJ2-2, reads GAGVSQSPRYKVTKRGQDVALRCDPISGHVSLYWYRQALGQGPEFLTYFNYEAQQDKSGLPNDRFSAERPEGSISTLTIQRTEQRDSAMYRCASSLQGWGNTGELFFGEGSRLTVL.

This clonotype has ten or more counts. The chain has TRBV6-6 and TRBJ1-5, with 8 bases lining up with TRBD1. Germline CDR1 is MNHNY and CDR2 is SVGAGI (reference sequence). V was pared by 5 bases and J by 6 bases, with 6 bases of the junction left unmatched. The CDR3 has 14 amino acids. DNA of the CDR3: TGTGCCAGCAGTCATGACAGGGGAGGTCAGCCCCAGCATTTT. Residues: CASSHDRGGQPQHF.

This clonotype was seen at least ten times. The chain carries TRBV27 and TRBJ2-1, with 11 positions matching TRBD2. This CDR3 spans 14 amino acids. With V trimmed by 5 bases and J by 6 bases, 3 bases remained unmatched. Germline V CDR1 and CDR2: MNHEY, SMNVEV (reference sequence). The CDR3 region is CASSTGTSGNEQFF. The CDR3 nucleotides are TGTGCCAGCAGTACAGGGACTAGCGGCAATGAGCAGTTCTTC.

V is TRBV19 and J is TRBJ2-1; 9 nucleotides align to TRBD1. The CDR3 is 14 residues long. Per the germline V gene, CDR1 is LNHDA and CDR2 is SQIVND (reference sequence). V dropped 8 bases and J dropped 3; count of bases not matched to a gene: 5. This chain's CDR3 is CASCRDRVYNEQFF. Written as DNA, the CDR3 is TGTGCCAGTTGCCGGGACAGGGTCTACAATGAGCAGTTCTTC.

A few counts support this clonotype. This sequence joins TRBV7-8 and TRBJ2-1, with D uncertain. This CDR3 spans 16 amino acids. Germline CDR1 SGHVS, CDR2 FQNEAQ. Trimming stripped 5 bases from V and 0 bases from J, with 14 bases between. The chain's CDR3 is CASSLIGGSSYNEQFF. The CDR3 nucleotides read TGTGCCAGCAGCCTTATAGGTGGTAGCTCCTACAATGAGCAGTTCTTC.

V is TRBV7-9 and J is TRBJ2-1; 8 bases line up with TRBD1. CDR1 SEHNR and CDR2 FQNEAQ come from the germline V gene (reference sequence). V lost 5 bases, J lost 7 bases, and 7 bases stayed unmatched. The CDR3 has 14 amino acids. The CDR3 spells CASSPPTGGNEQFF. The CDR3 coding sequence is TGTGCCAGCAGCCCACCTACAGGGGGGAATGAGCAGTTCTTC.

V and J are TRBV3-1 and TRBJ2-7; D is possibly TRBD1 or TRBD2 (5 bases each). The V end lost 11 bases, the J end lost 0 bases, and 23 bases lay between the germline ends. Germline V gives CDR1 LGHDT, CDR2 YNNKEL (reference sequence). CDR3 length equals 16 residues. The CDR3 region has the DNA TGTGCCTGCTCCCAAGAGGGACCGGGATACTCCTACGAGCAGTACTTC. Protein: CACSQEGPGYSYEQYF.

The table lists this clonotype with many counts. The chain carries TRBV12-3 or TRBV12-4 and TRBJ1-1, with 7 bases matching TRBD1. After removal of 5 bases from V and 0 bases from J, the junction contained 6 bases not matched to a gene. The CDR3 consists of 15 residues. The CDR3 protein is CASSAMTGLNTEAFF. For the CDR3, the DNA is TGTGCCAGCAGTGCAATGACAGGGCTGAACACTGAAGCTTTCTTT.

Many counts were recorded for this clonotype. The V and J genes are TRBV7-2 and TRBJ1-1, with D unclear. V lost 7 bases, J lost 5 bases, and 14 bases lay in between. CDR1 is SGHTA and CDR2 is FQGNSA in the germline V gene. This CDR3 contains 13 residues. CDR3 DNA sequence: TGTGCCAGCAATGACGCCCCGATGACTGAAGCTTTCTTT. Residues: CASNDAPMTEAFF.

CDR3 sequence reads: CSASVKISGNTIYF. DNA for the CDR3: TGCAGTGCTTCAGTGAAGATATCTGGAAACACCATATATTTT. This chain links TRBV20-1 with TRBJ1-3; D is unresolved. The germline V gene has CDR1 DFQATT and CDR2 SNEGSKA (reference sequence). V shed 5 bases and J shed 1 base, with 12 bases lying between them. This CDR3 contains 14 residues.

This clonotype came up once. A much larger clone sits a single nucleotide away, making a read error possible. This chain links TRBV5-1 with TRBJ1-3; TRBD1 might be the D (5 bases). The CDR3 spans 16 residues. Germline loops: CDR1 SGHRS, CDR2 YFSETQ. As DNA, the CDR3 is TGCGCCAGCAGCCCGACCCGGGGACGACGTGGAAACACCCTATATTTT. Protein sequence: CASSPTRGRRGNTLYF.

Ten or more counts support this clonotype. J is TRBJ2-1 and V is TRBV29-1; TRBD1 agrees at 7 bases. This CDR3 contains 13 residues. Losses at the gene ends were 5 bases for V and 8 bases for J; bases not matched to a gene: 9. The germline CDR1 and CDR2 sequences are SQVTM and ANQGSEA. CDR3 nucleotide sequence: TGCAGCGTTTACACAGGGGTTAGTGATGAGCAGTTCTTC. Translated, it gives CSVYTGVSDEQFF.

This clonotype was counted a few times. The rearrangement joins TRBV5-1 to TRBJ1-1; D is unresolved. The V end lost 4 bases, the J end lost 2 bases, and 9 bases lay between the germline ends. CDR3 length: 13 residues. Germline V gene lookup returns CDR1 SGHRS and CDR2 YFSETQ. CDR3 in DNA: TGCGCCAGCAGCAACGTAGGAAACACTGAAGCTTTCTTT. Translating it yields CASSNVGNTEAFF.

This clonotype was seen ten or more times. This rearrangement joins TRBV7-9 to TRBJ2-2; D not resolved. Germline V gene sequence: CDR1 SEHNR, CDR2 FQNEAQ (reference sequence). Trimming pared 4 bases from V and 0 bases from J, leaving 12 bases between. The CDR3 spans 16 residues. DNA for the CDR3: TGTGCCAGCAGCTCCTCCGAAGACGCGAACACCGGGGAGCTGTTTTTT. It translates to CASSSSEDANTGELFF.

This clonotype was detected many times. CDR3 DNA sequence: TGCAGTGCTAGGTTTAACGGGGGAGTGGAAGAGACCCAGTACTTC. This translates into CSARFNGGVEETQYF. V gene TRBV20-1 combines with J gene TRBJ2-5; TRBD2 is a possible D gene (6 bases). The CDR3 extends over 15 amino acids. Germline CDR1 DFQATT, CDR2 SNEGSKA (reference sequence). V was cut by 3 bases and J by 3 bases, with 17 bases left in between.

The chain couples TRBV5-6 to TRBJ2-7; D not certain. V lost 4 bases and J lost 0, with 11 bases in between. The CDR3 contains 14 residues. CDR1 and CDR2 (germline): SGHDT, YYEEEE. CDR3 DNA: TGTGCCAGCAGCGATTCCGGGTCCTCCTACGAGCAGTACTTC. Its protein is CASSDSGSSYEQYF.

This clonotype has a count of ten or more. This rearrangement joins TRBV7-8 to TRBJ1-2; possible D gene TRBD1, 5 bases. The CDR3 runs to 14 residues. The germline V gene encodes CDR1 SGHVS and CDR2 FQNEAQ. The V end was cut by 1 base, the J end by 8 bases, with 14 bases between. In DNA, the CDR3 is TGTGCCAGCAGCTTAGACGCGCAGGGCTGGGGCTACACCTTC. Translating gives CASSLDAQGWGYTF.

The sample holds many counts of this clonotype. The CDR3 bases are TGCAGCGTTGAAGACAGATTCTATGGCTACACCTTC. The encoded protein is CSVEDRFYGYTF. The chain couples TRBV29-1 to TRBJ1-2; D unclear. The CDR3 covers 12 residues. Germline assignment: CDR1 SQVTM and CDR2 ANQGSEA. The ends were cut back, 0 bases at V and 4 bases at J, with 6 bases in the middle. The full variable domain, with the rest looked up from reference TRBV29-1 and TRBJ1-2, is SAVISQKPSRDICQRGTSLTIQCQVDSQVTMMFWYRQQPGQSLTLIATANQGSEATYESGFVIDKFPISRPNLTFSTLTVSNMSPEDSSIYLCSVEDRFYGYTFGSGTRLTVV.

In DNA form, the CDR3 reads TGTGCCAGCAGCGCCGGACTGGGTGACGAAGGCTACACCTTC. Translating it yields CASSAGLGDEGYTF. The chain uses TRBV5-5 and TRBJ1-2, with no clear D. V lost 4 bases and J 8 bases, leaving 18 bases between the germline ends. The CDR3 totals 14 residues. Germline V CDR1 and CDR2: SGHKS, YYEKEE (reference sequence).

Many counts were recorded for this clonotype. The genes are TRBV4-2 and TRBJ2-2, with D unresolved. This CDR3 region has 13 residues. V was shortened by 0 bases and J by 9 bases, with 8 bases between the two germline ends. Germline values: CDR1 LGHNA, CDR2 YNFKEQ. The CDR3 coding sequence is TGTGCCAGCAGCCAAGAACTGCTTAGGGAGCTGTTTTTT. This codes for CASSQELLRELFF.

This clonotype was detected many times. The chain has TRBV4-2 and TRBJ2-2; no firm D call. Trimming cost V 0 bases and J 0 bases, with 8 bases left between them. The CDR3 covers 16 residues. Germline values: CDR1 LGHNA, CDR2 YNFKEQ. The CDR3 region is CASSQDRPTNTGELFF. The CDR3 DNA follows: TGTGCCAGCAGCCAAGATAGGCCCACGAACACCGGGGAGCTGTTTTTT.